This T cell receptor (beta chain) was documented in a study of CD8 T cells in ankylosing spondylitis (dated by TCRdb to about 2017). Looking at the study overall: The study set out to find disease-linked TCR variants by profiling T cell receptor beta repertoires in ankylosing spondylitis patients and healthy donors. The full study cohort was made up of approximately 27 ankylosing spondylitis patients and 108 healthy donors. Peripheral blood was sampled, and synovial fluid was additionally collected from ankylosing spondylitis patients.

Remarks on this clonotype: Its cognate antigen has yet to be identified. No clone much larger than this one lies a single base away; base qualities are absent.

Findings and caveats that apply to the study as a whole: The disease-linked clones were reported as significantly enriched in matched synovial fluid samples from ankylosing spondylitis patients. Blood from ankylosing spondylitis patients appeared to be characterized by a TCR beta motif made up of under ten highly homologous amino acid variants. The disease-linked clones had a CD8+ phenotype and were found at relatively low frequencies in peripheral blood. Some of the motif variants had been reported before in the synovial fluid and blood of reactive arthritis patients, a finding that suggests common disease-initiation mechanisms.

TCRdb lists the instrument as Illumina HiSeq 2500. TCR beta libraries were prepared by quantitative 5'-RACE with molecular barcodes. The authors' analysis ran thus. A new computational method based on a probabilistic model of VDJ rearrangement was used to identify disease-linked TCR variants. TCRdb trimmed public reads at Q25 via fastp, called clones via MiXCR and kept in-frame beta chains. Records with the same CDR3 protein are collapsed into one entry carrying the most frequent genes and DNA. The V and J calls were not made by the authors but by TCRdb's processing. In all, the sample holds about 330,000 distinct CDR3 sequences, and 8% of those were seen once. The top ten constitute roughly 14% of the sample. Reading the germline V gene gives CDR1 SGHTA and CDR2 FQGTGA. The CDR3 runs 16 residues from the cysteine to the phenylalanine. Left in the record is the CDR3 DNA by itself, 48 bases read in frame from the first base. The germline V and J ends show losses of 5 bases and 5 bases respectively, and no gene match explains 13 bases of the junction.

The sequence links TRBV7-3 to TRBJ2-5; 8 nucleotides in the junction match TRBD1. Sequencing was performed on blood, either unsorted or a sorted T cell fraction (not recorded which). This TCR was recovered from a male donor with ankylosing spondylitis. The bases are TGTGCCAGCAGCGCAGGGGGCCCGGGTATGGGGGAGACCCAGTACTTC. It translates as CASSAGGPGMGETQYF.